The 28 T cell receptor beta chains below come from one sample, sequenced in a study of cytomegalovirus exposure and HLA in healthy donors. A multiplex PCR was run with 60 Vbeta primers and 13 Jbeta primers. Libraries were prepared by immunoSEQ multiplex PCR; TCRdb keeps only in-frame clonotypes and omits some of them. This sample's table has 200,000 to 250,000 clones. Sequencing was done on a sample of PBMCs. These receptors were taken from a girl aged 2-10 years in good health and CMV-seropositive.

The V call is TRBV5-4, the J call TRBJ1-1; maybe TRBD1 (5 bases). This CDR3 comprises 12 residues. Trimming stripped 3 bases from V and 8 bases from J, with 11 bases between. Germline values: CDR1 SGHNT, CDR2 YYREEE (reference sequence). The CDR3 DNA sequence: TGTGCCAGCAGCTCGGACACTTGGGAAGCTTTCTTT. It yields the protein CASSSDTWEAFF.

The DNA for the CDR3 is TGTGCCAGCAGCTCTCAGACAGGGGATCAGCCCCAGCATTTT. It codes for CASSSQTGDQPQHF. The chain couples TRBV7-8 to TRBJ1-5, with 8 bases lining up with TRBD1. CDR1 SGHVS and CDR2 FQNEAQ come from the germline V gene. The V gene end was trimmed by 4 bases and the J gene end by 5 bases; junction bases not matched to a gene: 4. The CDR3 totals 14 residues.

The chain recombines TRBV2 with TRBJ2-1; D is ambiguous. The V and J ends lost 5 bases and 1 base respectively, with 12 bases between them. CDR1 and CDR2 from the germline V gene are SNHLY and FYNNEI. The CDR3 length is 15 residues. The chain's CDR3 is CASSWLAPSYNEQFF. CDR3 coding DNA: TGTGCCAGCAGTTGGTTAGCCCCGTCCTACAATGAGCAGTTCTTC.

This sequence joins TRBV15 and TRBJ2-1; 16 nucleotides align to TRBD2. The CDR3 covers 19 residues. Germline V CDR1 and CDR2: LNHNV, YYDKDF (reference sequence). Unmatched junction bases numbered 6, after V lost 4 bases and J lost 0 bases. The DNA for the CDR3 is TGTGCCACCAGCACCCCGGGACTAGCGGGAGGGGGCTCCTACAATGAGCAGTTCTTC. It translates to CATSTPGLAGGGSYNEQFF.

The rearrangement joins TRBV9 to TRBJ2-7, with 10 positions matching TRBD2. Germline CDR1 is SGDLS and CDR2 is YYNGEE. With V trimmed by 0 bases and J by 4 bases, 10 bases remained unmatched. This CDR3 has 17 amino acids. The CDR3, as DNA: TGTGCCAGCAGCGTAGATACTAGCGGGACGACTCGTTACGAGCAGTACTTC. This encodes CASSVDTSGTTRYEQYF.

CDR3 nucleotide sequence: TGCAGTGCTAGTTGGCCCGAGACCCAGTACTTC. This sequence encodes CSASWPETQYF. The chain couples TRBV20-1 to TRBJ2-5; D is ambiguous. The germline gives CDR1 DFQATT, CDR2 SNEGSKA (reference sequence). The CDR3 covers 11 residues. The germline V and J ends were trimmed by 3 bases and 5 bases, with 7 bases remaining between them.

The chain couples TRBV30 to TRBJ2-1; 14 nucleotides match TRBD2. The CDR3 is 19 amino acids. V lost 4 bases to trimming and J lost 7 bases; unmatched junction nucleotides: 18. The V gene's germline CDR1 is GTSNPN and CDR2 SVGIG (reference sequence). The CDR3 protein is CAWNLPGLAGVKGGNEQFF. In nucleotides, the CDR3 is TGTGCCTGGAATCTGCCGGGACTAGCGGGAGTTAAAGGGGGGAATGAGCAGTTCTTC.

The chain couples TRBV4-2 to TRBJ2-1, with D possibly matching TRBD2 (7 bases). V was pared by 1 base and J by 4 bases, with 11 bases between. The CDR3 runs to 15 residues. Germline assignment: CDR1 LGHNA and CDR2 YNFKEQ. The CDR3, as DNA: TGTGCCAGCAGCCAAGGGCGGGGGCAATACAATGAGCAGTTCTTC. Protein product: CASSQGRGQYNEQFF.

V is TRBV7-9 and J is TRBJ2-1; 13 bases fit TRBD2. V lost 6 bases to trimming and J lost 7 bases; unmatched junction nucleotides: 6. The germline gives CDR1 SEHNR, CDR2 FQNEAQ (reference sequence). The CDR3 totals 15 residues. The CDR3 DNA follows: TGTGCCAGCAGATCAGGACTAGCGGGAGCAAATGAGCAGTTCTTC. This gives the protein CASRSGLAGANEQFF.

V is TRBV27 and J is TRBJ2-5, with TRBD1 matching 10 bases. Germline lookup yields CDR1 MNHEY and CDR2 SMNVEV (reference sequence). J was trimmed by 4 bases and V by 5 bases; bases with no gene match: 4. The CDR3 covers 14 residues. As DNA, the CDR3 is TGTGCCAGCAGTAAAGACAGGGGGCCAGAGACCCAGTACTTC. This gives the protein CASSKDRGPETQYF.

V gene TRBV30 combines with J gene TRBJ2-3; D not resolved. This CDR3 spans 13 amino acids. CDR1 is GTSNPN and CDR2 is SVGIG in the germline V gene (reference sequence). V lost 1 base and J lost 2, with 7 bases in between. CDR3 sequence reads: CAWSGRFTDTQYF. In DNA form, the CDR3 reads TGTGCCTGGAGTGGCAGGTTCACAGATACGCAGTATTTT.

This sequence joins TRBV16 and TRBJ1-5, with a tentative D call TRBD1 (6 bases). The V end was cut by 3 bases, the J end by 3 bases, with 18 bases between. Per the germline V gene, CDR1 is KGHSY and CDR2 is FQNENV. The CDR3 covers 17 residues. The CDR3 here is CASSHPQGSLVNQPQHF. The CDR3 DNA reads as TGTGCCAGCAGCCATCCCCAGGGGAGTCTCGTCAATCAGCCCCAGCATTTT.

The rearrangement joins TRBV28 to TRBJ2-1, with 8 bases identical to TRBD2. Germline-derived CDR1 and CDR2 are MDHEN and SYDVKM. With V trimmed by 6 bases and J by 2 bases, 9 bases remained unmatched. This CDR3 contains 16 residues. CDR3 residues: CASSPRQAGAYNEQFF. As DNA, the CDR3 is TGTGCCAGCAGCCCGAGGCAAGCGGGAGCCTACAATGAGCAGTTCTTC.

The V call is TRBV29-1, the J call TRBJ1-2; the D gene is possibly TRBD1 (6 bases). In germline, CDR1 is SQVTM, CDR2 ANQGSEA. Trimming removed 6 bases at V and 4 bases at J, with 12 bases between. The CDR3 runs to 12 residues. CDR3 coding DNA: TGCAGCGTGGGGGCTCGGGCCTATGGCTACACCTTC. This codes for CSVGARAYGYTF.

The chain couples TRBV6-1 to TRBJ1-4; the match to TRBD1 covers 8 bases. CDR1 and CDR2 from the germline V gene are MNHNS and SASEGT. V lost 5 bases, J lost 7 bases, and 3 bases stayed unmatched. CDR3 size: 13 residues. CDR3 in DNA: TGTGCCAGCAGTACGACAGGGGTTGAAAAACTGTTTTTT. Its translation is CASSTTGVEKLFF.

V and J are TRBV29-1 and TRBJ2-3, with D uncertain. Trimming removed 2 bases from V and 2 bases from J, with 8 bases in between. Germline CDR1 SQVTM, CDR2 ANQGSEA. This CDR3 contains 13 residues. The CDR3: CSVELRVTDTQYF. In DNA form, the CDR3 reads TGCAGCGTTGAACTGCGAGTCACAGATACGCAGTATTTT.

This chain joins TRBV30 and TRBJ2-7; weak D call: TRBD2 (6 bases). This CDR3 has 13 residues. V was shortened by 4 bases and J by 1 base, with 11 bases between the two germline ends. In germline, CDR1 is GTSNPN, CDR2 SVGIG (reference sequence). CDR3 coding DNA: TGTGCCTGGATGCGGAGGGGTTCCTACGAGCAGTACTTC. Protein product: CAWMRRGSYEQYF.

The CDR3 DNA follows: TGTGCCAGCTCACCCACAGGGGGGAGGGAGCCCCAGCATTTT. Amino acids: CASSPTGGREPQHF. The chain employs TRBV18 and TRBJ1-5, with TRBD1 identical over 8 bases. J gave up 8 bases and V 3 bases, and 6 bases lay outside the gene matches. There are 14 residues in the CDR3. The germline V gene has CDR1 KGHSH and CDR2 LQKENI.

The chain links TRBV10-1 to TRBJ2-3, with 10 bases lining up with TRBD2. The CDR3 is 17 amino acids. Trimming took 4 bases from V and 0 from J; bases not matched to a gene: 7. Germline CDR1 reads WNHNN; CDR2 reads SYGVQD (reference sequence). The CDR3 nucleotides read TGCGCCAGCAGTGCACTAGCGGGACCCTTTAGCACAGATACGCAGTATTTT. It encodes CASSALAGPFSTDTQYF.

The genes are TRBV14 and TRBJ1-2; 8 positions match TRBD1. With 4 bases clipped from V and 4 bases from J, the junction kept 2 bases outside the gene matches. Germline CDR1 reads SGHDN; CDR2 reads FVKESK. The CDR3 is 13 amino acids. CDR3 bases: TGTGCCAGCAGCCCAACAGGGGGCTATGGCTACACCTTC. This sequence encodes CASSPTGGYGYTF.

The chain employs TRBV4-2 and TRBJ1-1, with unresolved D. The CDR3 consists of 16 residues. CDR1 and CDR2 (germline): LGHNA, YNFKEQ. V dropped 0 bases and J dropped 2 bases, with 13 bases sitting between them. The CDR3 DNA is TGTGCCAGCAGCCAAGATCTTTCCGGTGTTAACACTGAAGCTTTCTTT. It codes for CASSQDLSGVNTEAFF.

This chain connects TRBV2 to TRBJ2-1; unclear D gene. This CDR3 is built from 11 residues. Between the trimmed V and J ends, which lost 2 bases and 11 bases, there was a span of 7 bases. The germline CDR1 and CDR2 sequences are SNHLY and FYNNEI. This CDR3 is CASSEFTQQFF. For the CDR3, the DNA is TGTGCCAGCAGTGAATTTACTCAGCAGTTCTTC.

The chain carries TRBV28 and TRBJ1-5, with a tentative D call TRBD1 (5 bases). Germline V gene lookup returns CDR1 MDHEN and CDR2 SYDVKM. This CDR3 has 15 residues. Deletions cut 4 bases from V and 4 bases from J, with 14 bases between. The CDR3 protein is CASSSPYGGNQPQHF. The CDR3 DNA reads TGTGCCAGCAGTTCCCCCTACGGGGGAAATCAGCCCCAGCATTTT.

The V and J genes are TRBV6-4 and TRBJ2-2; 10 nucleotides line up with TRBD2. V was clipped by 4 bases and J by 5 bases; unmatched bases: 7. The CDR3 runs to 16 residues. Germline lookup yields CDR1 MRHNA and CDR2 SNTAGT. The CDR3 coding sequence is TGTGCCAGCAGTGCACGACTAGCGGGTGAAACCGGGGAGCTGTTTTTT. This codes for CASSARLAGETGELFF.

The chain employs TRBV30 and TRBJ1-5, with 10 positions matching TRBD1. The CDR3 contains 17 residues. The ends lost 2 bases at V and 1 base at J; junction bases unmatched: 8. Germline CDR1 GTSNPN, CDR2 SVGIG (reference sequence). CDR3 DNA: TGTGCCTGGAGTAGGAGGACAGGGGGTATCAGCAATCAGCCCCAGCATTTT. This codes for CAWSRRTGGISNQPQHF.

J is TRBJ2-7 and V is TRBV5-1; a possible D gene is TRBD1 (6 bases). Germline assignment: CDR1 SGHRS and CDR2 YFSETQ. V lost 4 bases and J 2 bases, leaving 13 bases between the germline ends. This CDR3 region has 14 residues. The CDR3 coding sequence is TGCGCCAGCAGCCCTACGGGACAACCCTACGAGCAGTACTTC. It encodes CASSPTGQPYEQYF.

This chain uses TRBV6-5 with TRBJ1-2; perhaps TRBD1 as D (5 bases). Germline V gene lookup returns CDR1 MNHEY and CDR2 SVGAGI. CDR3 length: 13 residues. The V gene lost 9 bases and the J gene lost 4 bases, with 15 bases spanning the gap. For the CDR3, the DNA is TGTGCCAGTTCCGGGGGACCCAGCTATGGCTACACCTTC. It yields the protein CASSGGPSYGYTF.

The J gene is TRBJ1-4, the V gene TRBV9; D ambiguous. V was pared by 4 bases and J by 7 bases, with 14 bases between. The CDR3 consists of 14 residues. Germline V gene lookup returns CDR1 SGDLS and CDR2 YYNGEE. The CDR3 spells CASSRGSSSEKLFF. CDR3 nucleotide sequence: TGTGCCAGCAGCCGCGGGAGCTCTTCTGAAAAACTGTTTTTT.